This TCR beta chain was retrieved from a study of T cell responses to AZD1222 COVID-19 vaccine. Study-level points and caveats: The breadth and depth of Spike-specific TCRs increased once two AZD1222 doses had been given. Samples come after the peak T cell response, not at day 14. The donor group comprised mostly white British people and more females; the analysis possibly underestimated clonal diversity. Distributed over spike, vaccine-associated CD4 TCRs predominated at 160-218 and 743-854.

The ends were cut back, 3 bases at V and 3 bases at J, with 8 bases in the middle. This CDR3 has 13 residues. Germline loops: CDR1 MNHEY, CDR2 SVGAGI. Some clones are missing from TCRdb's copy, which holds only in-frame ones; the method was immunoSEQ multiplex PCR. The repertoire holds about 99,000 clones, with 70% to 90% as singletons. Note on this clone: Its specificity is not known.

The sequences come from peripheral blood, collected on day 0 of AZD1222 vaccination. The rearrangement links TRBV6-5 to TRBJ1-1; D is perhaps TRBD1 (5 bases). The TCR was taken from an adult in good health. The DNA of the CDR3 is TGTGCCAGCAGTTATGGGGGGGACACTGAAGCTTTCTTT. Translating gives CASSYGGDTEAFF.